Presented here are 24 T cell receptor beta chains from one specimen sequenced in a study of PD-L1 blockade in urothelial cancer. Data came from immunoSEQ multiplex PCR; TCRdb stores just in-frame clones and leaves some out. The sample lists some 60,000 clones, around 84% occurring once. The sequences come from PBMCs, collected around atezolizumab (anti-PD-L1) treatment. Source of these receptors: a man aged 45-65 years with urothelial cancer.

This clone was recorded a few times. The chain couples TRBV27 to TRBJ2-1; D is possibly TRBD2 (9 bases). V lost 6 bases to trimming and J lost 1 base, with 22 bases between them. CDR3 length: 18 amino acids. The germline gives CDR1 MNHEY, CDR2 SMNVEV (reference sequence). The CDR3 DNA reads as TGTGCCAGCAGACTAGGGACAGGCCTAGCGGGATCCTACAATGAGCAGTTCTTC. Translated, it gives CASRLGTGLAGSYNEQFF.

J is TRBJ1-1 and V is TRBV27; 10 bases match TRBD1. Germline lookup yields CDR1 MNHEY and CDR2 SMNVEV (reference sequence). V lost 2 bases to trimming and J lost 7 bases; unmatched junction nucleotides: 4. CDR3 size: 14 residues. The CDR3 DNA sequence: TGTGCCAGCAGTTTACGGGGACAGGGGAGTGAAGCTTTCTTT. Its protein is CASSLRGQGSEAFF.

The genes are TRBV4-1 and TRBJ2-3; no clear D. Between the trimmed V and J ends, which lost 3 bases and 11 bases, there was a span of 12 bases. This CDR3 is 12 amino acids long. Germline V CDR1 and CDR2: MGHRA, YSYEKL. The CDR3 DNA reads TGCGCCAGCAGCCATGGTTCCGAGCTGCAGTATTTT. Translating it yields CASSHGSELQYF.

The rearrangement uses TRBV11-2 and TRBJ2-7, with 11 bases fitting TRBD2. The CDR3 is 15 amino acids. Germline-derived CDR1 and CDR2 are SGHAT and FQNNGV. V shed 3 bases and J 4 bases; nucleotides not matched to a gene: 5. CDR3 sequence: CASSFGTSGFYEQYF. CDR3 in DNA: TGTGCCAGCAGCTTCGGGACTAGCGGTTTTTACGAGCAGTACTTC.

The genes are TRBV28 and TRBJ1-5; D is perhaps TRBD1 (5 bases). The CDR3 sequence is 15 residues long. The V end lost 2 bases, the J end lost 4 bases, and 12 bases lay between the germline ends. Per germline, CDR1 MDHEN and CDR2 SYDVKM. Here the CDR3 reads CASSLNSGTNQPQHF. DNA of the CDR3: TGTGCCAGCAGTTTAAACTCAGGGACTAATCAGCCCCAGCATTTT.

This clone was counted between two and nine times. The junction departs from the called germline gene at one end, perhaps through a read error. The V gene is TRBV5-1, the J gene TRBJ2-3; 16 bases are a match to TRBD2. The CDR3 is 16 residues long. The V gene's germline CDR1 is SGHRS and CDR2 YFSETQ. The CDR3 bases are TGCGCCAGCAGGTTGGGACTAGCGGGGGGGCCAGATACGCAGTATTTT. This sequence encodes CASRLGLAGGPDTQYF. Variable domain in full (rest from reference TRBV5-1 and TRBJ2-3): KAGVTQTPRYLIKTRGQQVTLSCSPISGHRSVSWYQQTPGQGLQFLFEYFSETQRNKGNFPGRFSGRQFSNSRSEMNVSTLELGDSALYLCASRLGLAGGPDTQYFGPGTRLTVL.

The V call is TRBV28, the J call TRBJ2-1, with 10 nucleotides matching TRBD2. This CDR3 has 15 amino acids. Looked up from germline, CDR1 is MDHEN and CDR2 is SYDVKM. The ends lost 6 bases at V and 7 bases at J; junction bases unmatched: 9. CDR3 loop: CASSLASGGGNEQFF. The DNA of the CDR3 is TGTGCCAGCAGCCTCGCTAGCGGGGGAGGTAATGAGCAGTTCTTC.

V and J are TRBV6-5 and TRBJ1-1, with D tentatively TRBD1 (6 bases). The CDR3 consists of 16 residues. The V end was cut by 4 bases, the J end by 0 bases, with 15 bases between. The germline V gene encodes CDR1 MNHEY and CDR2 SVGAGI. The CDR3 is CASSSRTGTLNTEAFF. The CDR3 nucleotides are TGTGCCAGCAGTTCACGTACCGGGACACTGAACACTGAAGCTTTCTTT.

The J gene is TRBJ2-1, the V gene TRBV6-1; 11 positions match TRBD1. The CDR3 is 12 residues long. The V gene's germline CDR1 is MNHNS and CDR2 SASEGT. With 8 bases clipped from V and 9 bases from J, the junction kept 3 bases outside the gene matches. The CDR3 coding sequence is TGTGCCAGCGGGGACAGGGGGAGTGAGCAGTTCTTC. This sequence encodes CASGDRGSEQFF.

J is TRBJ2-7 and V is TRBV7-9; D gene ambiguous. Trimming stripped 4 bases from V and 8 bases from J, with 12 bases between. The CDR3 sequence is 12 residues long. CDR1 is SEHNR and CDR2 is FQNEAQ in the germline V gene (reference sequence). CDR3 residues: CASSSVSTQQYF. The CDR3 DNA follows: TGTGCCAGCAGCTCGGTCTCTACGCAGCAGTACTTC.

The rearrangement uses TRBV5-1 and TRBJ1-4; D not resolved. The V end was cut by 5 bases, the J end by 1 base, with 9 bases between. This CDR3 contains 14 residues. CDR1 is SGHRS, CDR2 YFSETQ, per germline. DNA for the CDR3: TGCGCCAGCAGTTTCGGCGGAACTAATGAAAAACTGTTTTTT. Translating gives CASSFGGTNEKLFF.

V usage is TRBV6-6 and J usage is TRBJ1-4; D perhaps matches TRBD1 (6 bases). Germline CDR1 MNHNY, CDR2 SVGAGI (reference sequence). This CDR3 is built from 13 residues. V was trimmed by 11 bases and J by 6 bases, leaving 16 bases between them. In DNA, the CDR3 is TGTGCCCATGGGGGGGGCAAGGATGAAAAACTGTTTTTT. Translated: CAHGGGKDEKLFF.

V gene TRBV13 combines with J gene TRBJ2-7; 11 bases fit TRBD2. The CDR3 is made up of 15 amino acids. Germline V CDR1 and CDR2: PRHDT, FYEKMQ (reference sequence). V lost 5 bases, J lost 4 bases, and 7 bases stayed unmatched. CDR3 nucleotide sequence: TGTGCCAGCAGCACGACTAGCGGGGCCCCATACGAGCAGTACTTC. Encoded protein: CASSTTSGAPYEQYF.

The rearrangement links TRBV23-1 to TRBJ1-3; D unresolved. TRBV23-1 is treated as an ORF (open reading frame) with a function not yet certain. Trimming stripped 0 bases from V and 3 bases from J, with 6 bases between. The CDR3 loop spans 14 amino acids. The CDR3 reads CASSQSRGGNTIYF. The CDR3 DNA follows: TGCGCCAGCAGTCAATCGAGAGGTGGAAACACCATATATTTT.

The genes are TRBV27 and TRBJ1-1, with TRBD1 as a possible D gene (6 bases). Germline V CDR1 and CDR2: MNHEY, SMNVEV (reference sequence). CDR3 length: 14 residues. The ends were cut back, 6 bases at V and 1 base at J, with 12 bases in the middle. The CDR3 sequence is CASRPDSQNTEAFF. The CDR3 DNA follows: TGTGCCAGCAGGCCGGACAGTCAGAACACTGAAGCTTTCTTT.

This clone was picked up one time. The rearrangement uses TRBV15 and TRBJ1-5, with D possibly TRBD1 on 6 matching bases. Trimming left V 1 base short and J 6 bases short, with 10 bases between. The CDR3 has 14 amino acids. CDR1 LNHNV and CDR2 YYDKDF come from the germline V gene (reference sequence). CDR3 in amino acids: CATSRVTGFQPQHF. The DNA of the CDR3 is TGTGCCACCAGCAGAGTTACAGGGTTTCAGCCCCAGCATTTT.

The V and J genes are TRBV6-6 and TRBJ1-1; TRBD1 matches 12 bases. V shed 9 bases and J 5 bases; nucleotides not matched to a gene: 4. This CDR3 comprises 13 residues. Germline assignment: CDR1 MNHNY and CDR2 SVGAGI (reference sequence). CDR3 sequence reads: CASRDRGQTEAFF. DNA of the CDR3: TGTGCCAGTAGGGACAGGGGGCAGACTGAAGCTTTCTTT.

The chain joins TRBV5-5 to TRBJ2-7; TRBD2 agrees at 7 bases. In germline, CDR1 is SGHKS, CDR2 YYEKEE (reference sequence). This CDR3 is built from 14 residues. The ends lost 3 bases at V and 2 bases at J; junction bases unmatched: 5. CDR3 loop: CASSWGGGPYEQYF. The CDR3 DNA sequence: TGTGCCAGCAGCTGGGGGGGTGGGCCCTACGAGCAGTACTTC.

The V and J genes are TRBV6-5 and TRBJ1-2; D possibly corresponds to TRBD1 (5 bases). CDR3 length: 12 residues. The germline gives CDR1 MNHEY, CDR2 SVGAGI. V was clipped by 5 bases and J by 6 bases, with 10 bases between them. CDR3 in amino acids: CASSAGTHGYTF. DNA for the CDR3: TGTGCCAGCAGTGCTGGGACTCATGGCTACACCTTC.

The V gene is TRBV6-5, the J gene TRBJ1-1; maybe TRBD1 (5 bases). The CDR3 extends over 13 amino acids. V lost 6 bases to trimming and J lost 0 bases, with 8 bases between them. Germline V CDR1 and CDR2: MNHEY, SVGAGI. CDR3 sequence: CASSRQMNTEAFF. As DNA, the CDR3 is TGTGCCAGCAGCCGACAGATGAACACTGAAGCTTTCTTT.

V and J are TRBV7-3 and TRBJ2-5, with 7 bases fitting TRBD2. Germline CDR1 reads SGHTA; CDR2 reads FQGTGA. V was pared by 0 bases and J by 4 bases, with 5 bases of the junction left unmatched. The CDR3 consists of 15 residues. The CDR3 DNA reads as TGTGCCAGCAGCTTAACCCCGTGGGAGGGAGAGACCCAGTACTTC. Translation gives CASSLTPWEGETQYF.

The genes are TRBV7-9 and TRBJ2-5; TRBD1 agrees at 8 bases. This CDR3 is 17 amino acids long. Looked up from germline, CDR1 is SEHNR and CDR2 is FQNEAQ (reference sequence). Trimming at V came to 5 bases and at J to 6 bases, leaving 17 bases not matched to a gene. The CDR3 spells CASSPRQPGQAGKTQYF. In DNA, the CDR3 is TGTGCCAGCAGCCCACGGCAACCGGGACAGGCCGGCAAGACCCAGTACTTC.

The rearrangement uses TRBV7-9 and TRBJ2-5; 8 bases agree with TRBD2. Germline CDR1 reads SEHNR; CDR2 reads FQNEAQ (reference sequence). The CDR3 has 17 residues. V lost 8 bases, J lost 5 bases, and 19 bases stayed unmatched. CDR3 protein: CASETAGDRSGGETQYF. The CDR3 nucleotides read TGTGCCAGCGAAACGGCGGGCGACAGGTCGGGGGGGGAGACCCAGTACTTC.

The V gene is TRBV14, the J gene TRBJ2-7; the match to TRBD1 covers 7 bases. The CDR3 spans 13 residues. V shed 6 bases, J shed 3 bases, and the junction held 5 bases outside the gene matches. Germline V gene sequence: CDR1 SGHDN, CDR2 FVKESK. The DNA of the CDR3 is TGTGCCAGCAGTCAACAGGGGTTCTACGAGCAGTACTTC. The encoded protein is CASSQQGFYEQYF.